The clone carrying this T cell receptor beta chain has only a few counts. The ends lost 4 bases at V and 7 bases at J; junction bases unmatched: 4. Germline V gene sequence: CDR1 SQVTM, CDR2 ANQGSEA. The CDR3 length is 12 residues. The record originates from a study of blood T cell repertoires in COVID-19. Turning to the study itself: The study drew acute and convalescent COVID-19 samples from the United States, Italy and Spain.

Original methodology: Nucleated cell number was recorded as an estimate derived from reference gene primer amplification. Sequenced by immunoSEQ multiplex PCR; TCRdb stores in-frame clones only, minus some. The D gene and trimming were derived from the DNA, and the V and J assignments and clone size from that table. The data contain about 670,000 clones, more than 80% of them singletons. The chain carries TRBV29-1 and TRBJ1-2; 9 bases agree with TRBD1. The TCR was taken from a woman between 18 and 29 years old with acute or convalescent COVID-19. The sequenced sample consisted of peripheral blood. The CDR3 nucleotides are TGCAGCGTTGGGGACAGGGTGGTTGGCTACACCTTC. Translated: CSVGDRVVGYTF. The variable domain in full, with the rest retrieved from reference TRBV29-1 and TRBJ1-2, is SAVISQKPSRDICQRGTSLTIQCQVDSQVTMMFWYRQQPGQSLTLIATANQGSEATYESGFVIDKFPISRPNLTFSTLTVSNMSPEDSSIYLCSVGDRVVGYTFGSGTRLTVV.